These 10 T cell receptor beta chains originate from one sample sequenced in a study of identical twins. TCRdb redid the calling of the 5' RACE reads with MiXCR, one entry per CDR3 protein. This sample carries about 530,000 distinct CDR3 sequences, approximately 20% of them seen once, and the ten largest clones take approximately 0.52%. These data also featured in a second study, about yellow fever vaccine responses in identical twins.

Sample: CD4+ T cells sorted from blood. The source of these receptors is a woman aged 18-29 years in good health.

This clonotype has a handful of counts. The V gene is TRBV7-2, the J gene TRBJ1-1; 8 nucleotides agree with TRBD1. CDR3 size: 17 residues. Germline assignment: CDR1 SGHTA and CDR2 FQGNSA. With 4 bases clipped from V and 4 bases from J, the junction kept 14 bases outside the gene matches. The CDR3 sequence: CASSWSGQGGLFTEAFF. CDR3 DNA sequence: TGTGCCAGCAGCTGGAGTGGACAGGGAGGCTTGTTCACTGAAGCTTTCTTT.

The chain employs TRBV20-1 and TRBJ1-2, with a tentative D call TRBD1 (6 bases). The CDR3 has 14 amino acids. V was cut by 6 bases and J by 0 bases, with 14 bases left in between. Germline V gene lookup returns CDR1 DFQATT and CDR2 SNEGSKA (reference sequence). The CDR3 nucleotides are TGCAGTGCCCGGACAGTTACAACTAACTATGGCTACACCTTC. Its translation is CSARTVTTNYGYTF.

This clonotype appeared a few times. The rearrangement joins TRBV10-1 to TRBJ2-1; D call uncertain. The CDR3 covers 14 residues. Germline CDR1 and CDR2: WNHNN and SYGVQD (reference sequence). V gave up 3 bases and J gave up 10 bases, with 16 bases separating them. CDR3 in amino acids: CASSDSVLPTEQFF. CDR3 coding DNA: TGCGCCAGCAGTGATAGTGTACTTCCAACCGAGCAGTTCTTC.

This clonotype was seen a few times. V is TRBV5-5 and J is TRBJ2-3, with 12 bases matching TRBD2. Germline V gene sequence: CDR1 SGHKS, CDR2 YYEKEE (reference sequence). There are 17 residues in the CDR3. Trimming took 5 bases from V and 4 from J; bases not matched to a gene: 11. The CDR3 nucleotides are TGTGCCAGCAGGGCCAGCCTAGCGGGAGGGAAGGCAGATACGCAGTATTTT. This sequence encodes CASRASLAGGKADTQYF.

This chain connects TRBV5-1 to TRBJ2-1; D may be TRBD2 (5 bases). The CDR3 length is 13 residues. The V gene's germline CDR1 is SGHRS and CDR2 YFSETQ. V was clipped by 4 bases and J by 9 bases, with 14 bases between them. The CDR3 is CASSTPDRGEQFF. The CDR3 DNA sequence: TGCGCCAGCAGCACCCCGGACCGGGGTGAGCAGTTCTTC.

The chain links TRBV19 to TRBJ2-1; 7 positions match TRBD1. CDR3 length: 13 residues. V gave up 4 bases and J gave up 8 bases; unmatched junction bases: 5. CDR1 LNHDA and CDR2 SQIVND come from the germline V gene (reference sequence). The CDR3 nucleotides read TGTGCCAGTAGTAGACAGGGTTGGGATGAGCAGTTCTTC. Encoded protein: CASSRQGWDEQFF.

V and J are TRBV11-2 and TRBJ2-1; 8 nucleotides agree with TRBD2. The V segment lost 0 bases and the J segment 10 bases; nucleotides outside the gene matches: 17. Germline CDR1 reads SGHAT; CDR2 reads FQNNGV. The CDR3 has 18 residues. CDR3 DNA: TGTGCCAGCAGCTTAGATCGGACTAGCAGGGGAAAACAGGGAGAGCAGTTCTTC. It translates to CASSLDRTSRGKQGEQFF.

This clonotype has a handful of counts. V usage is TRBV24-1 and J usage is TRBJ2-5, with D maybe TRBD2 (6 bases). The CDR3 runs 15 residues. The ends were cut back, 4 bases at V and 5 bases at J, with 16 bases in the middle. The germline CDR1 and CDR2 sequences are KGHDR and SFDVKD. CDR3: CATSDPGLRLETQYF. The CDR3, as DNA: TGTGCCACCAGTGACCCAGGACTAAGATTGGAGACCCAGTACTTC.

This rearrangement joins TRBV6-2 or TRBV6-3 to TRBJ2-5, with D possibly being TRBD2 (6 bases). This CDR3 is built from 14 residues. Germline-derived CDR1 and CDR2 are MNHEY and SVGEGT. V gave up 7 bases and J gave up 5 bases, with 17 bases separating them. The CDR3 here is CASTRTTHSETQYF. The CDR3 nucleotides are TGTGCCAGCACCCGGACTACCCACTCGGAGACCCAGTACTTC.

V gene TRBV5-1 combines with J gene TRBJ1-1; D may be TRBD1 (6 bases). CDR1 and CDR2 from the germline V gene are SGHRS and YFSETQ. V was pared by 0 bases and J by 6 bases, with 15 bases between. The CDR3 length is 15 residues. The CDR3 nucleotides read TGCGCCAGCAGCTTGGCGGACAGCCTTGGGGCTGAAGCTTTCTTT. Its translation: CASSLADSLGAEAFF.